Each of the 10 T cell receptor beta chains below was sequenced from the same sample in a study of T-cell reconstitution after alpha-beta-depleted transplantation in children. Using unique molecular identifiers, the investigators prepared the TCRbeta library. TCRdb re-derived calls from the PCR reads in MiXCR, one entry per CDR3 protein. The sample lists about 610,000 distinct CDR3 sequences, 8% to 11% occurring once. Sample: PBMCs from the stem cell graft donor, taken from the stem cell graft. Receptor source: a human donor who donated a stem cell graft to a child with acute myeloid leukemia.

The V gene is TRBV5-1, the J gene TRBJ2-2, with a weak D call TRBD2 (6 bases). The V end was cut by 3 bases, the J end by 2 bases, with 14 bases between. This CDR3 region has 16 residues. Germline CDR1 SGHRS, CDR2 YFSETQ. As DNA, the CDR3 is TGCGCCAGCAGCTCGGCGGGGAGCTTTAACACCGGGGAGCTGTTTTTT. As protein: CASSSAGSFNTGELFF. Using reference TRBV5-1 and TRBJ2-2 for the parts outside the CDR3, the full variable domain is KAGVTQTPRYLIKTRGQQVTLSCSPISGHRSVSWYQQTPGQGLQFLFEYFSETQRNKGNFPGRFSGRQFSNSRSEMNVSTLELGDSALYLCASSSAGSFNTGELFFGEGSRLTVL.

V usage is TRBV11-2 and J usage is TRBJ2-7; 15 positions match TRBD2. CDR1 is SGHAT, CDR2 FQNNGV, per germline. This CDR3 region has 18 residues. After removal of 1 base from V and 2 bases from J, the junction contained 6 bases not matched to a gene. CDR3: CASSLGTSGRVTAYEQYF. For the CDR3, the DNA is TGTGCCAGCAGCTTAGGGACTAGCGGGAGGGTAACCGCCTACGAGCAGTACTTC.

This clonotype was detected many times. CDR3 sequence reads: CATTTTGGLTEAFF. The CDR3 bases are TGTGCCACTACTACGACAGGGGGCCTGACTGAAGCTTTCTTT. J is TRBJ1-1 and V is TRBV10-3; 10 bases map to TRBD1. Trimming cost V 10 bases and J 5 bases; bases outside gene matches: 10. From germline, CDR1 is ENHRY and CDR2 SYGVKD. The CDR3 contains 14 residues.

V usage is TRBV7-9 and J usage is TRBJ1-1; D is undetermined. Germline CDR1 reads SEHNR; CDR2 reads FQNEAQ (reference sequence). Trimming left V 0 bases short and J 5 bases short, with 7 bases between. The CDR3 is 13 amino acids. CDR3 sequence (DNA): TGTGCCAGCAGCTTAGCAGAGAAGACTGAAGCTTTCTTT. Translating gives CASSLAEKTEAFF.

This chain uses TRBV3-1 with TRBJ2-7, with D perhaps given as TRBD1 or TRBD2 (5 bases each). The ends were cut back, 3 bases at V and 6 bases at J, with 18 bases in the middle. Per germline, CDR1 LGHDT and CDR2 YNNKEL (reference sequence). This CDR3 comprises 15 residues. In DNA, the CDR3 is TGTGCCAGCAGCCAGGGGGTCCTCCATCCCAGCGAGCAGTACTTC. Its translation is CASSQGVLHPSEQYF.

The rearrangement uses TRBV30 and TRBJ1-6; 9 bases align to TRBD1. Germline CDR1 reads GTSNPN; CDR2 reads SVGIG (reference sequence). V lost 3 bases, J lost 17 bases, and 14 bases stayed unmatched. The CDR3 is made up of 14 amino acids. The CDR3 here is CAWREPGQGLVVHF. In DNA form, the CDR3 reads TGTGCCTGGAGGGAACCGGGACAGGGTTTAGTTGTCCACTTT.

This chain connects TRBV18 to TRBJ1-1; tentative D call: TRBD1 (5 bases). The CDR3 runs to 12 residues. Germline CDR1 reads KGHSH; CDR2 reads LQKENI. The ends were cut back, 6 bases at V and 5 bases at J, with 10 bases in the middle. The CDR3 loop reads CASSPKGTEAFF. The CDR3, as DNA: TGTGCCAGCTCGCCGAAGGGGACTGAAGCTTTCTTT.

The chain uses TRBV28 and TRBJ1-1, with D uncertain. Trimming pared 8 bases from V and 2 bases from J, leaving 9 bases between. The CDR3 has 12 amino acids. Germline values: CDR1 MDHEN, CDR2 SYDVKM. The CDR3 bases are TGTGCCAGCTGGGCGCCCAACACTGAAGCTTTCTTT. Its translation: CASWAPNTEAFF.

This clonotype has just a few counts. This sequence joins TRBV7-2 and TRBJ2-7; D is possibly TRBD2 (6 bases). V was trimmed by 3 bases and J by 1 base, leaving 13 bases between them. The V gene's germline CDR1 is SGHTA and CDR2 FQGNSA. The CDR3 is made up of 15 amino acids. CDR3 loop: CASSFSSAASYEQYF. The CDR3 nucleotides read TGTGCCAGCAGCTTCTCTAGCGCCGCGTCCTACGAGCAGTACTTC. Full variable domain (missing parts from reference TRBV7-2 and TRBJ2-7): GAGVSQSPSNKVTEKGKDVELRCDPISGHTALYWYRQSLGQGLEFLIYFQGNSAPDKSGLPSDRFSAERTGGSVSTLTIQRTQQEDSAVYLCASSFSSAASYEQYFGPGTRLTVT.

The chain is built from TRBV6-2 or TRBV6-3 and TRBJ2-7, with D possibly being TRBD1 (6 bases). CDR1 and CDR2 (germline): MNHEY, SVGEGT. The V end was cut by 2 bases, the J end by 1 base, with 15 bases between. This CDR3 region has 16 residues. The CDR3 DNA follows: TGTGCCAGCAGTTACCCGACCTACAGGGATTCCTACGAGCAGTACTTC. This encodes CASSYPTYRDSYEQYF.